The rows below give T cell receptor beta chains drawn from one sample of a study of regulatory dendritic cells for organ transplantation. Sequenced by immunoSEQ multiplex PCR; TCRdb stores in-frame clones only, minus some. This table holds around 11,000 clones, 80% found once. No antigen has been assigned to these receptors. The specimen was memory CD4+ T cells from blood cultured with dendritic cells. The receptor set was obtained from a human donor in good health. Each CDR3 is given with its conserved first and last residue. A D gene is named only where the DNA matches it firmly. The size entry is marked missing in some rows and otherwise reads once, few, many or a size class.

>once|15|TRBJ1-1|TRBV2|TRBD1
CANHSPGQGDTEAFF
TGTGCCAACCACTCACCGGGCCAGGGGGACACTGAAGCTTTCTTT
>-|14|TRBJ2-5|TRBV7-8|-
CASSSEGGKETQYF
TGTGCCAGCAGCTCAGAGGGGGGCAAAGAGACCCAGTACTTC
>-|16|TRBJ2-1|TRBV7-9|TRBD2
CASSLGAGGTRFEQFF
TGTGCCAGCAGCTTAGGTGCGGGCGGGACTAGGTTTGAGCAGTTCTTC
>-|13|TRBJ2-7|TRBV5-1|-
CASSLGGIYEQYF
TGCGCCAGCAGCTTGGGCGGGATATACGAGCAGTACTTC
>-|14|TRBJ1-1|TRBV28|-
CASSEPTGNTEAFF
TGTGCCAGCAGCGAACCGACTGGGAACACTGAAGCTTTCTTT
>-|13|TRBJ1-1|TRBV11-3|-
CASSSGMNTEAFF
TGTGCCAGCAGCTCCGGGATGAACACTGAAGCTTTCTTT
>once|16|TRBJ2-7|TRBV4-2|-
CASSHPVQGGKDEQYF
TGTGCCAGCAGCCATCCAGTTCAGGGGGGGAAGGACGAGCAGTACTTC
>once|16|TRBJ1-4|TRBV6-5|TRBD1
CASSYGLGQGGEKLFF
TGTGCCAGCAGTTACGGGTTGGGACAGGGCGGCGAAAAACTGTTTTTT
>-|13|TRBJ1-5|TRBV28|-
CASDKQGNQPQHF
TGTGCCAGCGATAAACAGGGAAATCAGCCCCAGCATTTT
>-|15|TRBJ1-4|TRBV30|TRBD1
CAWSRGTPTGEKLFF
TGTGCCTGGTCCAGGGGGACCCCGACGGGTGAAAAACTGTTTTTT
>-|15|TRBJ2-3|TRBV7-8|TRBD2
CASSRLAGDTDTQYF
TGTGCCAGCAGCCGACTAGCGGGGGACACAGATACGCAGTATTTT
>-|16|TRBJ2-2|TRBV7-9|-
CASSPPISVLTGELFF
TGTGCCAGCAGCCCGCCCATCTCAGTCCTCACCGGGGAGCTGTTTTTT
>-|14|TRBJ2-2|TRBV7-2|-
CASSQVVNTGELFF
TGTGCCAGCAGCCAAGTAGTTAACACCGGGGAGCTGTTTTTT
>few|16|TRBJ1-1|TRBV7-3|TRBD1
CASSPQSGTGNTEAFF
TGTGCCAGCAGCCCCCAATCCGGGACAGGGAACACTGAAGCTTTCTTT
>-|12|TRBJ2-1|TRBV28|-
CASSLQGNEQFF
TGTGCCAGCAGTTTACAGGGTAATGAGCAGTTCTTC
>-|15|TRBJ2-1|TRBV7-9|-
CASSLGRRGYNEQFF
TGTGCCAGCAGCTTAGGTCGGAGGGGCTACAATGAGCAGTTCTTC
>-|12|TRBJ2-2|TRBV7-2|-
CASSYYTGELFF
TGTGCCAGCAGCTACTACACCGGGGAGCTGTTTTTT
>-|16|TRBJ2-2|TRBV7-3|-
CASSPKGTTNTGELFF
TGTGCCAGCAGCCCAAAAGGGACGACGAACACCGGGGAGCTGTTTTTT
>-|14|TRBJ2-3|TRBV5-1|-
CASSWDSSTDTQYF
TGCGCCAGCAGCTGGGACTCTTCCACAGATACGCAGTATTTT
>-|14|TRBJ1-5|TRBV7-9|-
CASSLQGYNQPQHF
TGTGCCAGCAGCTTACAGGGTTACAATCAGCCCCAGCATTTT
>-|17|TRBJ1-1|TRBV11-2|TRBD1
CASPEGQGAGRSTEAFF
TGTGCCAGCCCTGAGGGGCAGGGGGCAGGGAGGAGCACTGAAGCTTTCTTT
>-|15|TRBJ1-2|TRBV15|-
CATSRDLQANYGYTF
TGTGCCACCAGCAGAGATCTACAAGCTAACTATGGCTACACCTTC